Here is one TCR beta chain with its context. The data were produced by immunoSEQ multiplex PCR, yet TCRdb's version contains in-frame clones alone and is incomplete. Here the sample spans around 140,000 clones, over 75% being singletons. This sample was included in a study of T cell responses to AZD1222 COVID-19 vaccine. Trimming removed 0 bases at V and 6 bases at J, with 9 bases between. CDR1 and CDR2 from the germline V gene are SGHRS and YFSETQ. The CDR3 is made up of 14 amino acids. V gene TRBV5-1 combines with J gene TRBJ2-2, with no clear D. The sample consisted of peripheral blood, taken on day 0 of AZD1222 vaccination. The clonotype was recovered from an adult in good health. The CDR3 DNA reads as TGCGCCAGCAGCTTGGTGGCGCAGCCCGGGGAGCTGTTTTTT. Its translation is CASSLVAQPGELFF. The full variable domain, rest sourced from reference TRBV5-1 and TRBJ2-2, is KAGVTQTPRYLIKTRGQQVTLSCSPISGHRSVSWYQQTPGQGLQFLFEYFSETQRNKGNFPGRFSGRQFSNSRSEMNVSTLELGDSALYLCASSLVAQPGELFFGEGSRLTVL.